The present entry profiles one TCR beta chain with its context. CDR1 is DFQATT and CDR2 is SNEGSKA in the germline V gene (reference sequence). The ends lost 0 bases at V and 3 bases at J; junction bases unmatched: 5. The CDR3 runs to 15 residues. The sample originates from a study of blood T cells in healthy people across ages. Together with a sample-barcoded 5' primer, a J-beta primer mix was included in a second PCR lasting about 6 to 11 cycles. MiXCR, applied by TCRdb to the 5' RACE reads, yields one record per CDR3 protein. The sample carries 750,000 to 950,000 distinct CDR3 sequences, 20% to 30% recorded once. Roughly 10 milliliters of peripheral blood were drawn from each donor. Another study also made use of these data, one on T cells of mothers and their children. Per that paper: For the second PCR, the M1S primer put in sample barcodes and 2-4 random nucleotides.

This TCR came from a boy younger than 18 in good health. Material: blood. The chain links TRBV20-1 to TRBJ2-3; 8 nucleotides line up with TRBD2. The CDR3 here is CSAREPGGLTDTQYF. In DNA, the CDR3 is TGCAGTGCTAGAGAACCGGGGGGGTTAACAGATACGCAGTATTTT.